This TCR beta chain was retrieved from a study of cytomegalovirus exposure and HLA in healthy donors. Losses at the gene ends were 6 bases for V and 3 bases for J; bases not matched to a gene: 4. Germline CDR1 MNHEY, CDR2 SVGAGI. The CDR3 spans 14 residues. The PCR made use of 60 Vbeta and 13 Jbeta primers. Method: immunoSEQ multiplex PCR; TCRdb's copy keeps in-frame clones and lacks some. Here the sample spans about 120,000 clones, roughly three quarters being singletons. This TCR was recovered from a man aged 25 to 40 in good health and CMV-seropositive. This sequence joins TRBV6-5 and TRBJ2-2, with TRBD1 identical over 7 bases. The material sequenced was PBMCs. Here the CDR3 DNA reads TGTGCCAGCAGGCGAGGACAGGACACCGGGGAGCTGTTTTTT. Translation gives CASRRGQDTGELFF.